This T cell receptor beta chain was recorded in a study of PD-1 blockade in classical Hodgkin lymphoma. Study-level points and caveats: The drivers behind the repertoire differences, possibly disease activity or prior therapy, remain undefined.

The protocol was immunoSEQ multiplex PCR, while the TCRdb copy is restricted to in-frame clones and leaves out a portion. This sample has about 52,000 clones, with about 89% found just once. Notes on this clone: The antigen remains unidentified.

As to time point: cycle 4 day 1 (C4D1), after 6 weeks of nivolumab. Brentuximab vedotin exposure varied among the patients, all of whom had relapsed after autologous stem cell transplantation. This clonotype was obtained from a human donor with classical Hodgkin lymphoma. Sequences were derived from peripheral blood mononuclear cells (PBMCs), sampled before the fourth cycle of nivolumab.

CDR3 protein: CSVEKGTDTQYF. DNA of the CDR3: TGCAGCGTTGAAAAAGGAACAGATACGCAGTATTTT. The chain carries TRBV29-1 and TRBJ2-3; no reliable D call. The CDR3 spans 12 residues. Germline CDR1 SQVTM, CDR2 ANQGSEA. Trimming pared 2 bases from V and 3 bases from J, leaving 6 bases between.